This T cell receptor (beta chain) was identified during a study of T cell responses to AZD1222 COVID-19 vaccine. The CDR3 has 13 amino acids. V was pared by 5 bases and J by 2 bases, with 9 bases between. Turning to this clone: Its specificity is not known.

Overall study findings and caveats: Donors skewed white British and female; clonal diversity was possibly underestimated.

The method was immunoSEQ multiplex PCR; TCRdb's version includes in-frame clones alone and lacks a portion of them. The data contain over 130,000 clones, roughly 89% of them seen just once; the ten biggest clones take up 6.5% to 8%. The V call is TRBV12-3 or TRBV12-4, the J call TRBJ1-2; D not resolved. This TCR derives from an adult who received the MenACWY meningococcal vaccine as a control. The sample in question was peripheral blood, obtained 28 days after the second dose of the MenACWY control vaccine. The CDR3 is CASSIQRNYGYTF. The DNA of the CDR3 is TGTGCCAGCAGTATCCAGCGAAACTATGGCTACACCTTC.